This passage covers 4 T cell receptor beta chains from one sample sequenced in a study of blood T cell repertoires in COVID-19. Profiled with immunoSEQ multiplex PCR; TCRdb holds only in-frame clones, not every one. This sample has under 500,000 clones; around 90% occur once, and the top ten carry nearly 2%. Material: PBMCs or T cells enriched from blood (not recorded which). These receptors were collected from a woman aged 18-29 years with acute COVID-19.

CDR3 loop: CASGANRVNNSPLHF. The CDR3 DNA follows: TGTGCCAGCGGTGCAAACAGGGTGAATAATTCACCCCTCCACTTT. The chain links TRBV18 to TRBJ1-6, with D maybe TRBD1 (6 bases). The CDR3 is 15 residues long. Germline CDR1 and CDR2: KGHSH and LQKENI. V was trimmed by 8 bases and J by 5 bases, leaving 16 bases between them.

The CDR3 DNA follows: TGTGCCAGCATGGGTTGGGGACTAGATGCGGATACGCAGTATTTT. This encodes CASMGWGLDADTQYF. The chain carries TRBV6-5 and TRBJ2-3, with TRBD2 matching over 8 bases. The CDR3 contains 15 residues. Germline V CDR1 and CDR2: MNHEY, SVGAGI. V dropped 7 bases and J dropped 6; count of bases not matched to a gene: 12.

J is TRBJ1-3 and V is TRBV6-5, with TRBD1 as a possible D gene (6 bases). This CDR3 region has 16 residues. The ends were cut back, 4 bases at V and 0 bases at J, with 13 bases in the middle. Germline lookup yields CDR1 MNHEY and CDR2 SVGAGI. CDR3 DNA sequence: TGTGCCAGCAGTTTGCAGCAGGGGAGCTCTGGAAACACCATATATTTT. This encodes CASSLQQGSSGNTIYF.

This rearrangement joins TRBV6-4 to TRBJ2-4, with 9 nucleotides matching TRBD1. V shed 2 bases and J 13 bases; nucleotides not matched to a gene: 3. Germline V gene data show CDR1 as MRHNA and CDR2 as SNTAGT. The CDR3 is 12 amino acids. For the CDR3, the DNA is TGTGCCAGCAGTGACAGGACAGGGGAACAGTACTTC. Encoded protein: CASSDRTGEQYF.